Below are 30 T cell receptor beta chains sequenced from a single sample in a study of T cells in women clearing cervical HPV infection. Data came from immunoSEQ multiplex PCR; TCRdb stores just in-frame clones and leaves some out. Its table records more than 25,000 clones. The sequenced sample consisted of blood buffy coat. The receptors were gathered from a woman aged 18 to 75 with a cervical HPV16 infection that either progressed to CIN3+ or cleared (not recorded which).

In the case of this clone: The CDR3 end falls 3 residues outside the read, so it is completed with the germline J gene. The chain joins TRBV15 to TRBJ2-5, with D possibly TRBD1 on 5 matching bases. V gave up 0 bases and J gave up 6 bases, with 11 bases separating them. CDR3 length equals 14 residues. CDR1 is LNHNV and CDR2 is YYDKDF in the germline V gene (reference sequence). CDR3 amino acids: CATSRDQGRKTQYF. The CDR3 DNA, read in part, is TGTGCCACCAGCAGAGATCAGGGTCGGAAGACC.

Of note for this clone: The CDR3 goes on 3 residues after the read ends, and that part is filled in from the germline J gene. The J gene is TRBJ2-1, the V gene TRBV2; 9 bases are shared with TRBD2. Germline V CDR1 and CDR2: SNHLY, FYNNEI. Losses at the gene ends were 7 bases for V and 5 bases for J; bases not matched to a gene: 6. This CDR3 region has 14 residues. The DNA read from the CDR3 is TGTGCCAGCATCCGCGGGGGGGGTAACAATGAG. This sequence encodes CASIRGGGNNE. The entire CDR3 protein reads CASIRGGGNNEQFF.

Comment on this clone: The read is 3 residues too short to cover the CDR3 end, so that end is filled in from the germline J gene. The chain uses TRBV10-3 and TRBJ1-5, with D tentatively TRBD1 (6 bases). V was clipped by 2 bases and J by 7 bases, with 6 bases between them. This CDR3 contains 12 residues. CDR1 is ENHRY, CDR2 SYGVKD, per germline. The sequenced part of the CDR3 DNA is TGTGCCATCAGTGAGGGGGGCCAGCCC. This encodes CAISEGGQP. The CDR3 in full is CAISEGGQPQHF.

On this clone itself: From the germline J gene comes the end of the CDR3, since the read stops 3 residues before it. The chain carries TRBV5-5 and TRBJ2-7; TRBD2 agrees at 8 bases. The CDR3 extends over 14 amino acids. Germline V CDR1 and CDR2: SGHKS, YYEKEE (reference sequence). The trim removed 3 bases at V and 3 bases at J, leaving 5 bases unmatched. The CDR3 region is CASSWGAGGYEQYF. Incomplete CDR3 DNA: TGTGCCAGCAGCTGGGGTGCGGGAGGCTACGAG.

On this clone itself: The read ends 3 residues before the CDR3 terminus; that terminus is restored from the germline J gene. V is TRBV2 and J is TRBJ1-5; 11 bases agree with TRBD1. V lost 6 bases and J lost 3; bases outside the gene matches: 7. Germline values: CDR1 SNHLY, CDR2 FYNNEI. This CDR3 contains 16 residues. The covered CDR3 bases are TGTGCCAGCAGGGATAGGACAGGGGGCATCAATCAGCCC. Its protein product is CASRDRTGGINQP. Given in full, the CDR3 is CASRDRTGGINQPQHF.

As for this clone: The read gets to within 3 residues of the CDR3 end, and the germline J gene fills in the rest. The gene calls are TRBV5-1 and TRBJ1-1; 12 bases are shared with TRBD1. This CDR3 has 15 residues. With V trimmed by 3 bases and J by 5 bases, 5 bases remained unmatched. Germline V gene data show CDR1 as SGHRS and CDR2 as YFSETQ. The CDR3 reads CASSWDRGRRTEAFF. The part of the CDR3 DNA that was read is TGCGCCAGCAGCTGGGACAGGGGGCGGCGGACTGAA.

The chain's CDR3 is CSATRQGDGETQYF. CDR3 bases read: TGCAGTGCTACTCGGCAGGGAGATGGTGAGACC. The chain recombines TRBV20-1 with TRBJ2-5, with D perhaps matching TRBD1 or TRBD2 (5 bases each). The CDR3 goes on 3 residues after the read ends, and that part is filled in from the germline J gene. The CDR3 runs 14 residues. Looked up from germline, CDR1 is DFQATT and CDR2 is SNEGSKA (reference sequence). V was shortened by 4 bases and J by 5 bases, with 17 bases between the two germline ends.

Note on this clone: The observed sequence ends 3 residues before the CDR3 terminus, with the missing tail filled in from the germline J gene. This chain links TRBV18 with TRBJ1-2, with TRBD1 as a possible D gene (5 bases). Looked up from germline, CDR1 is KGHSH and CDR2 is LQKENI. The CDR3 has 15 amino acids. The CDR3 sequence is CASSPGGGTSYDYTF. The sequenced part of the CDR3 DNA is TGTGCCAGCTCACCAGGGGGGGGTACCTCCTACGAC.

A remark on this clone: The read gets to within 3 residues of the CDR3 end, and the germline J gene fills in the rest. The chain carries TRBV2 and TRBJ2-2, with 12 bases aligning to TRBD2. Trimming took 7 bases from V and 5 from J; bases not matched to a gene: 5. Per the germline V gene, CDR1 is SNHLY and CDR2 is FYNNEI. The CDR3 consists of 15 residues. The CDR3 region is CASNGLAGRTGELFF. The CDR3 bases that were read are TGTGCCAGCAATGGACTAGCGGGGCGAACCGGGGAG.

Note on this clone: The CDR3 is cut off 3 residues early in the read; its end comes from the germline J gene. The chain uses TRBV4-1 and TRBJ1-2, with 9 bases identical to TRBD1. The germline V gene encodes CDR1 MGHRA and CDR2 YSYEKL. CDR3 length: 13 amino acids. CDR3 protein: CASSQGQGGGYTF. The sequenced part of the CDR3 DNA is TGCGCCAGCAGCCAAGGACAGGGGGGAGGC.

Comment on this clone: The CDR3 end falls 3 residues outside the read, so it is completed with the germline J gene. The chain joins TRBV5-6 to TRBJ1-1; a weak D match, TRBD1 (5 bases). The CDR3 runs to 15 residues. Germline V gene sequence: CDR1 SGHDT, CDR2 YYEEEE. The ends were cut back, 3 bases at V and 3 bases at J, with 15 bases in the middle. Here the CDR3 reads CASSSNGAWDTEAFF. The CDR3 bases that were read are TGTGCCAGCAGCTCTAATGGGGCATGGGACACTGAA. Looking up the rest from reference TRBV5-6 and TRBJ1-1 gives the full variable domain: DAGVTQSPTHLIKTRGQQVTLRCSPKSGHDTVSWYQQALGQGPQFIFQYYEEEERQRGNFPDRFSGHQFPNYSSELNVNALLLGDSALYLCASSSNGAWDTEAFFGQGTRLTVV.

As concerns this clone: With the read ending 3 residues before the CDR3 end, the germline J gene is used to fill in that end. The genes are TRBV5-5 and TRBJ2-7; D remains ambiguous. The CDR3 is 13 amino acids. Deletions cut 2 bases from V and 4 bases from J, with 10 bases between. Germline V gene data show CDR1 as SGHKS and CDR2 as YYEKEE (reference sequence). The CDR3 protein is CASSFDIHYEQYF. The CDR3 DNA, read in part, is TGTGCCAGCAGCTTTGACATTCATTACGAG.

Comments on this clone: The CDR3 extends 3 residues past the end of the read, so its final part is completed from the germline J gene. The chain couples TRBV30 to TRBJ1-3; D is possibly TRBD1 (5 bases). Trimming left V 0 bases short and J 8 bases short, with 17 bases between. Germline CDR1 reads GTSNPN; CDR2 reads SVGIG (reference sequence). The CDR3 sequence is 15 residues long. CDR3 sequence reads: CAWSVSLHPGDTIYF. The sequenced CDR3 bases are TGTGCCTGGAGTGTAAGTCTCCATCCGGGGGACACC.

As to this clone: The DNA ends 3 residues before the CDR3 does, and the rest of the CDR3 is filled in from the germline J gene. This sample also contains other DNA sequences that code for the same CDR3. The chain employs TRBV10-3 and TRBJ1-3; D is unclear. Germline V gives CDR1 ENHRY, CDR2 SYGVKD. Trimming took off 4 bases at V and 0 bases at J, with 4 bases between the two ends. The CDR3 extends over 13 amino acids. The CDR3 protein is CAISADSGNTIYF. The sequenced part of the CDR3 DNA is TGTGCCATCAGTGCAGACTCTGGAAACACC.

Of note for this clone: The sequenced fragment ends 3 residues before the CDR3 boundary, so the rest is inferred from the germline J gene. This sequence joins TRBV19 and TRBJ1-2; 8 bases fit TRBD1. CDR1 is LNHDA, CDR2 SQIVND, per germline (reference sequence). This CDR3 contains 14 residues. CDR3 DNA (partial): TGTGCCAGTAGTATCAACACAGGGGGGTACGAC. It translates to CASSINTGGYD. The CDR3 as a whole reads CASSINTGGYDYTF.

As concerns this clone: Read coverage stops 3 residues before the CDR3 terminus; the germline J gene supplies the remainder. This sequence joins TRBV19 and TRBJ2-3, with D possibly matching TRBD2 (5 bases). CDR3 length: 15 residues. Germline V gives CDR1 LNHDA, CDR2 SQIVND (reference sequence). The part of the CDR3 DNA that was read is TGTGCCAGTAGTATAAACGAGGGCACCGGTCAGCCG. It is translated as CASSINEGTGQP. The complete CDR3 reads CASSINEGTGQPQYF.

To note about this clone: The read stops 3 residues short of the end of the CDR3; the missing end is completed from the germline J gene. J is TRBJ1-2 and V is TRBV29-1, with D hard to call. The germline CDR1 and CDR2 sequences are SQVTM and ANQGSEA. CDR3 length: 14 residues. CDR3 in amino acids: CSVERDISYNDYTF. The CDR3 bases that were read are TGCAGCGTTGAGCGGGATATCTCCTACAATGAC.

About this clone: The read terminates 3 residues before the CDR3 end, so the remaining end is supplied by the germline J gene. J is TRBJ2-2 and V is TRBV5-4; perhaps TRBD1 as D (6 bases). Per the germline V gene, CDR1 is SGHNT and CDR2 is YYREEE (reference sequence). The V and J ends lost 0 bases and 3 bases respectively, with 6 bases between them. The CDR3 sequence is 14 residues long. CDR3 sequence reads: CASSLAGDTGELFF. Partial CDR3 DNA: TGTGCCAGCAGCTTGGCAGGGGACACCGGGGAG.

As to this clone: The read ends 3 residues shy of where the CDR3 ends; the end is completed using the germline J gene. The chain has TRBV20-1 and TRBJ2-7; 7 bases line up with TRBD1. J gave up 0 bases and V 1 base, and 6 bases lay outside the gene matches. Looked up from germline, CDR1 is DFQATT and CDR2 is SNEGSKA (reference sequence). The CDR3 runs 15 residues. CDR3 protein: CSARGETGFSYEQYF. CDR3 bases read: TGCAGTGCTAGAGGCGAGACAGGGTTCTCCTACGAG.

Regarding this clone: A junction boundary mismatches the germline segment, possibly from a read error. The read terminates 3 residues before the CDR3 end, so the remaining end is supplied by the germline J gene. The V and J genes are TRBV6-1 and TRBJ1-4; D gene ambiguous. The CDR3 runs 14 residues. The germline V gene has CDR1 MNHNS and CDR2 SASEGT. The sequenced part of the CDR3 DNA is TGTGCCAGCAGTGGTACAGTAACTGATGAAAAA. It is translated as CASSGTVTDEK. The full CDR3 protein is CASSGTVTDEKLFF.

Comment on this clone: The read finishes 3 residues shy of the CDR3 end, and the germline J gene is used to complete it. The gene calls are TRBV19 and TRBJ1-2, with 10 nucleotides matching TRBD1. The CDR3 sequence is 15 residues long. Germline V gene data show CDR1 as LNHDA and CDR2 as SQIVND (reference sequence). The CDR3 bases that were read are TGTGCCAGTAGTCCGAGACAGGGGGCCACCTACGAC. Protein product: CASSPRQGATYD. The entire CDR3 reads CASSPRQGATYDYTF.

Remarks on this clone: With the read ending 3 residues before the CDR3 end, the germline J gene is used to fill in that end. The rearrangement links TRBV12-3 or TRBV12-4 to TRBJ2-7; D not certain. Trimming pared 4 bases from V and 5 bases from J, leaving 6 bases between. The CDR3 length is 11 residues. The CDR3 bases that were read are TGTGCCAGCAGTTCCCGTGACGAG. Its protein is CASSSRDE. The whole CDR3 sequence reads CASSSRDEQYF.

On this clone: The read ends 3 residues before the CDR3 terminus; that terminus is restored from the germline J gene. This rearrangement joins TRBV7-6 to TRBJ2-3; possible D gene TRBD2, 6 bases. Trimming took 5 bases from V and 2 from J, leaving 14 bases between them. The CDR3 consists of 15 residues. Germline V gene data show CDR1 as SGHVS and CDR2 as FNYEAQ. CDR3 DNA, as far as it was read: TGTGCCAGCAGCACCCGGGACTCCCCCACAGATACG. Encoded protein: CASSTRDSPTDT. The complete CDR3 protein is CASSTRDSPTDTQYF.

A remark on this clone: The read terminates 3 residues before the CDR3 end, so the remaining end is supplied by the germline J gene. The genes are TRBV7-3 and TRBJ2-3, with D possibly matching TRBD2 (6 bases). Trimming removed 2 bases from V and 1 base from J, with 10 bases in between. The CDR3 extends over 15 amino acids. Germline-derived CDR1 and CDR2 are SGHTA and FQGTGA. CDR3 residues: CASSLSASGTDTQYF. The sequenced CDR3 bases are TGTGCCAGCAGCTTATCGGCTAGCGGCACAGATACG.

In the case of this clone: The missing CDR3 end, 3 residues past where the read stops, is filled in from the germline J gene. The gene calls are TRBV7-2 and TRBJ2-3, with 7 bases lining up with TRBD2. Germline lookup yields CDR1 SGHTA and CDR2 FQGNSA. The CDR3 loop spans 14 amino acids. The trim removed 5 bases at V and 0 bases at J, leaving 2 bases unmatched. The sequenced part of the CDR3 DNA is TGTGCCAGCAGCCGAGCGGGGAGCACAGATACG. Its protein product is CASSRAGSTDT. The entire CDR3 sequence reads CASSRAGSTDTQYF.

As for this clone: The read ends 3 residues shy of where the CDR3 ends; the end is completed using the germline J gene. The chain joins TRBV10-1 to TRBJ2-1; 8 nucleotides match TRBD2. The CDR3 totals 15 residues. V trimming: 3 bases; J trimming: 9 bases; junction bases outside the gene matches: 10. Germline CDR1 WNHNN, CDR2 SYGVQD (reference sequence). Here the CDR3 reads CASSDTSGPKGEQFF. The covered CDR3 bases are TGCGCCAGCAGTGACACTAGCGGCCCAAAGGGTGAG.

About this clone itself: With the read ending 3 residues before the CDR3 end, the germline J gene is used to fill in that end. The V call is TRBV2, the J call TRBJ2-1; the match to TRBD2 covers 13 bases. Trimming cost V 8 bases and J 3 bases; bases outside gene matches: 10. The CDR3 consists of 17 residues. The germline V gene has CDR1 SNHLY and CDR2 FYNNEI. The DNA read from the CDR3 is TGTGCCAGCGGACCTCGACTAGCGGGGGGCCACTACAATGAG. This translates into CASGPRLAGGHYNE. The full CDR3 is CASGPRLAGGHYNEQFF. Combining the CDR3 with reference TRBV2 and TRBJ2-1 gives the whole variable domain EPEVTQTPSHQVTQMGQEVILRCVPISNHLYFYWYRQILGQKVEFLVSFYNNEISEKSEIFDDQFSVERPDGSNFTLKIRSTKLEDSAMYFCASGPRLAGGHYNEQFFGPGTRLTVL.

In the case of this clone: One end of the junction does not line up with germline, which may come from a read error. With the read ending 3 residues before the CDR3 end, the germline J gene is used to fill in that end. This chain uses TRBV7-9 with TRBJ1-2; a weak D match, TRBD1 (6 bases). Germline V gene data show CDR1 as SEHNR and CDR2 as FQNEAQ (reference sequence). The CDR3 contains 15 residues. The covered CDR3 bases are TGTGCCAGCAGCCCCAGAGGGGGACTAGCGTATGAC. It specifies CASSPRGGLAYD. The whole CDR3 is CASSPRGGLAYDYTF.

As to this clone: The read halts 3 residues ahead of the CDR3 end, with the missing end drawn from the germline J gene. V usage is TRBV20-1 and J usage is TRBJ1-2; D unresolved. Germline assignment: CDR1 DFQATT and CDR2 SNEGSKA (reference sequence). Trimming took off 3 bases at V and 4 bases at J, with 9 bases between the two ends. This CDR3 is 12 amino acids long. The CDR3 reads CSARGSGYGYTF. Partial CDR3 DNA: TGCAGTGCTAGGGGTAGCGGCTATGGC.

Details on this clone: The read stops 3 residues short of the end of the CDR3; the missing end is completed from the germline J gene. This sequence joins TRBV7-2 and TRBJ2-3; 7 bases line up with TRBD1. The germline gives CDR1 SGHTA, CDR2 FQGNSA. This CDR3 has 14 amino acids. Germline trimming cut 5 bases from V and 0 bases from J; bases unmatched to any gene: 2. The sequenced CDR3 bases are TGTGCCAGCAGCGCGACAGGGAGCACAGATACG. Translation: CASSATGSTDT. The entire CDR3 protein reads CASSATGSTDTQYF.